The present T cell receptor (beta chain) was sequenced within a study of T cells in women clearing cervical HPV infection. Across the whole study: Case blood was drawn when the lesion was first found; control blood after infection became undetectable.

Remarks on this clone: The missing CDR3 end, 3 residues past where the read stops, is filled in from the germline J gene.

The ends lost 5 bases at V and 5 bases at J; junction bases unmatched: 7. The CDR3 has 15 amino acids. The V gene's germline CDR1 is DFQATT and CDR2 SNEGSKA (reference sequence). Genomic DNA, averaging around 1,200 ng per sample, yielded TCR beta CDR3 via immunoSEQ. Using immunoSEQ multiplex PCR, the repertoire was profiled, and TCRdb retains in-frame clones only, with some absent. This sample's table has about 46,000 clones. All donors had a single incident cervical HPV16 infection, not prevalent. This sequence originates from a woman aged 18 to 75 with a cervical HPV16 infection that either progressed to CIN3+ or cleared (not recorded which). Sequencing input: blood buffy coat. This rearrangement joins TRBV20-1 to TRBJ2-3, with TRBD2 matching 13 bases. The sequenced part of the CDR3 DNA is TGCAGTGCTGCCGGGACTAGCGGGAAAGGAGATACG. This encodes CSAAGTSGKGDT. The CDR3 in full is CSAAGTSGKGDTQYF.